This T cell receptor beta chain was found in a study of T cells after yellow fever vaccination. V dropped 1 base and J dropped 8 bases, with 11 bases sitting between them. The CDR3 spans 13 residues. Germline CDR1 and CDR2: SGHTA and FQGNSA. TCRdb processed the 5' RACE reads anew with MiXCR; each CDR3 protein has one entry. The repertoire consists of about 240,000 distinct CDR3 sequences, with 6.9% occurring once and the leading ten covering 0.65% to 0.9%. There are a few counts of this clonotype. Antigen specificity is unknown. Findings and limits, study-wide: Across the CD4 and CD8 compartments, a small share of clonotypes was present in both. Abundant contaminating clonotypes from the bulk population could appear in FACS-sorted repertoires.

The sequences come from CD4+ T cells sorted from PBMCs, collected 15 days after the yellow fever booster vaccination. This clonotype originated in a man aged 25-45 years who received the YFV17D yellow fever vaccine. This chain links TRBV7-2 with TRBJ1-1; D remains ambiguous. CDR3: CASSLDGRAEAFF. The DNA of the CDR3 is TGTGCCAGCAGCTTAGACGGGAGAGCCGAAGCTTTCTTT.